This T cell receptor beta chain was found in a study of high-grade serous ovarian cancer treatment subgroups. Overall study: Mean per sample: around 14,000 reads, around 7,100 unique TCR beta rearrangements. Study-wide results and limits: Bulk tumor TCR sequencing gave no spatial information. Repertoire analysis covered CDR3 alone, not CDR1 or CDR2.

Tumor tissue was taken before any definitive surgery or chemotherapy was given. To note about this clone: As yet, its antigen is unknown.

Sequenced by immunoSEQ multiplex PCR; TCRdb stores in-frame clones only, minus some. The sample has roughly 8,700 clones; approximately 79% are singletons. The specimen sequenced was tumor tissue. The clonotype originates from a human donor with high-grade serous ovarian cancer.

The CDR3, as DNA: TGTGCCAGTAGGGATAGGGGCCAGGCTGACACCGGGGAGCTGTTTTTT. Its protein is CASRDRGQADTGELFF. The chain recombines TRBV19 with TRBJ2-2, with D maybe TRBD1 (5 bases). The CDR3 loop spans 16 amino acids. CDR1 is LNHDA and CDR2 is SQIVND in the germline V gene (reference sequence). Trimming cost V 6 bases and J 3 bases, with 17 bases left between them.